What follows describes a single T cell receptor (beta chain). The antigen remains unidentified. Between the trimmed V and J ends, which lost 4 bases and 3 bases, there was a span of 19 bases. CDR1 is MNHEY, CDR2 SMNVEV, per germline (reference sequence). There are 16 residues in the CDR3. The PCR had 60 Vbeta and 13 Jbeta primers. Using immunoSEQ multiplex PCR, the repertoire was profiled, and TCRdb retains in-frame clones only, with some absent. The sample has some 150,000 clones, around three quarters seen once; the top ten hold roughly 3.1%. The sample is drawn from a study of cytomegalovirus exposure and HLA in healthy donors. Study results and limitations: With further analysis later on, most CMV-associated TCR beta chains appeared HLA-restricted.

The chain couples TRBV27 to TRBJ2-7, with D perhaps TRBD2 (5 bases). The clonotype was recovered from a man in his forties or fifties in good health and CMV-seropositive. Input material: PBMCs. CDR3 in DNA: TGTGCCAGCAGTTCCCTCGAGGGTCTCAGATTCTACGAGCAGTACTTC. This encodes CASSSLEGLRFYEQYF.